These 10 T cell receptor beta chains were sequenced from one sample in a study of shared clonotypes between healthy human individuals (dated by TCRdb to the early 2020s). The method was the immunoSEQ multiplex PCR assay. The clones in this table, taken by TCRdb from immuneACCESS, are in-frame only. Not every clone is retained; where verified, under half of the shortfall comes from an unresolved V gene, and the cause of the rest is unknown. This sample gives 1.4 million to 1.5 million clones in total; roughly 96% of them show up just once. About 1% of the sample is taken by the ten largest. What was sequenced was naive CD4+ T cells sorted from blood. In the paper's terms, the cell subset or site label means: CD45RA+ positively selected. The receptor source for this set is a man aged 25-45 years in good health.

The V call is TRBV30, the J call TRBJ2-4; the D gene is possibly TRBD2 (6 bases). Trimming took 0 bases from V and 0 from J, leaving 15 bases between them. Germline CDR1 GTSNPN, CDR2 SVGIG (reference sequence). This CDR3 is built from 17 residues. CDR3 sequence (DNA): TGTGCCTGGAGTGTAGAGCGGGCGCCCCTAGCCAAAAACATTCAGTACTTC. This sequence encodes CAWSVERAPLAKNIQYF.

The CDR3: CASSKNLAGNQDTQYF. CDR3 bases: TGTGCCAGCAGCAAGAATCTAGCGGGAAACCAAGATACGCAGTATTTT. The genes are TRBV7-3 and TRBJ2-3, with 9 bases matching TRBD2. This CDR3 is built from 16 residues. The junction had 11 bases not matched to a gene; V was cut back by 5 bases and J by 5 bases. CDR1 is SGHTA and CDR2 is FQGTGA in the germline V gene.

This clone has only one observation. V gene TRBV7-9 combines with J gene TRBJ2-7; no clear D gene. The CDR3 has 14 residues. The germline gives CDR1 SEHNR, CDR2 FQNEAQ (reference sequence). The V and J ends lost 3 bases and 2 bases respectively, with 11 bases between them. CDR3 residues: CASSFEARPYEQYF. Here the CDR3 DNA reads TGTGCCAGCAGCTTCGAGGCTAGGCCCTACGAGCAGTACTTC.

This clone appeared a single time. CDR3 in DNA: TGTGCCAGCAATCGACCAGGTGCCTACGAGCAGTACTTC. It specifies CASNRPGAYEQYF. The V and J genes are TRBV6-1 and TRBJ2-7; the D is unclear. The CDR3 spans 13 residues. Germline V CDR1 and CDR2: MNHNS, SASEGT. Trimming stripped 7 bases from V and 2 bases from J, with 12 bases between.

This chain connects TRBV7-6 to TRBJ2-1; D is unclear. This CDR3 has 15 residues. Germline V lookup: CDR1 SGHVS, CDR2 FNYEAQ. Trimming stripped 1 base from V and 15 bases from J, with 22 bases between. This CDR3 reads CASSLVGRSGPPLFF. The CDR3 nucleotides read TGTGCCAGCAGCTTAGTTGGCCGATCTGGCCCACCGTTGTTCTTC.

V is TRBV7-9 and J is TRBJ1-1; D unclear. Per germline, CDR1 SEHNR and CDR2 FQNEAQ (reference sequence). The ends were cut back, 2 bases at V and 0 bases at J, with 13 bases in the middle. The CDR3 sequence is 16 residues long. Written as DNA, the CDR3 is TGTGCCAGCAGCTTATATGGGAGGGCGGTGAACACTGAAGCTTTCTTT. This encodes CASSLYGRAVNTEAFF.

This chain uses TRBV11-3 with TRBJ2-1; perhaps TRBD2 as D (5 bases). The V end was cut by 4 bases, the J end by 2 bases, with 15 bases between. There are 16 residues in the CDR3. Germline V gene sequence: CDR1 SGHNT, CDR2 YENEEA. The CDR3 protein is CASSSSFQNPYNEQFF. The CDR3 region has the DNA TGTGCCAGCAGCTCTAGCTTCCAGAATCCCTACAATGAGCAGTTCTTC.

Here the CDR3 DNA reads TGTGCCAGCAGCTTGGTTGGTAGGAACACTGAAGCTTTCTTT. It yields the protein CASSLVGRNTEAFF. This chain links TRBV5-5 with TRBJ1-1; D ambiguous. Germline assignment: CDR1 SGHKS and CDR2 YYEKEE (reference sequence). Trimming took off 0 bases at V and 1 base at J, with 7 bases between the two ends. This CDR3 comprises 14 residues.

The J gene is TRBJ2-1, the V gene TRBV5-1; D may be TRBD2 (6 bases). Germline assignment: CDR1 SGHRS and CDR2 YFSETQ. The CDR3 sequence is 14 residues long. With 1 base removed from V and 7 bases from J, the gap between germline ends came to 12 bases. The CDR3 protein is CASSLLPAGNEQFF. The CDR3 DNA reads TGCGCCAGCAGCTTGCTACCGGCGGGGAATGAGCAGTTCTTC.

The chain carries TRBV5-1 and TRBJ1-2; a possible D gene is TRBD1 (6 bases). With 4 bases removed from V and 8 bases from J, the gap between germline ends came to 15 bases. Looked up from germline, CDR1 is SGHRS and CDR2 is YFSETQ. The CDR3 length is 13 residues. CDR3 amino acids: CASSLFGGGGYTF. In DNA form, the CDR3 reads TGCGCCAGCAGCCTCTTTGGTGGGGGCGGCTACACCTTC.